The sequence of this T cell receptor beta chain was determined in a study of T cell responses to AZD1222 COVID-19 vaccine listed by TCRdb under 2021. Regarding the study in general: Because spike-specific TCR depth and breadth did not differ between the two schedules, AZD1222 recipients who got a second dose at roughly 4 weeks were pooled with those who got a second dose at roughly 12 weeks. TCR sequencing covered over 230 trial participants: 200 to 220 given two doses of AZD1222 and 26 given two doses of MenACWY control vaccine. Trial participants were enrolled into age subgroups of 18-55, 56-69 and 70-plus years, which contained 148, 28 and 57 TCR-sequenced participants, respectively. Overall results and qualifications from the work: Conclusions about previously exposed vaccinees are limited because only five or six AZD1222 recipients were SARS-CoV-2 seropositive at baseline. After two AZD1222 doses, spike-specific TCR breadth and depth were significantly higher than at day 0 and than in MenACWY recipients. CD4 TCRs associated with the vaccine covered the entire spike protein, and the dominant responses were in regions 160-218 and 743-854. Epitopes outside the regions mutated in the B.1.351 and B.1.1.7 variants were reportedly recognized by nearly half of the unique spike-specific TCRs. Participants were mostly white British and included more females than males, and it was suggested by the authors that clonal diversity may have been underestimated. No day 14 peak-response samples were available, so repertoires were characterized only after the peak T cell response. The 56-69-year group was small, and its depth increase did not reach significance, likely because of low power.

With regard to this clone: The target of this receptor is not known. Per-base quality was not reported, and no clone a single base away is much larger than it.

Interpreted using the paper, the time point label stands for: baseline before first vaccination. Vaccinee samples were obtained from the UK trials COV001 and COV002, which included a single-blind randomized controlled phase 2/3 trial of AZD1222 (ChAdOx1 nCoV-19) in healthy adults. For TCRbeta chain sequencing, PBMC samples were collected from trial participants at day 0 and at day 28 after the second dose. V drops 5 bases and J drops 4 bases, leaving 11 bases in between. According to the germline V gene, CDR1 reads SNHLY and CDR2 reads FYNNEI. From its cysteine to its phenylalanine, the CDR3 spans 13 amino acids. Only the CDR3 region is kept as DNA, spanning 39 bases read in frame from base 1. The CDR3 regions of human TCRbeta chains were analyzed by immunosequencing. For the original study's pipeline: Repertoire TCRs were matched against a reference library of SARS-CoV-2-specific TCRs generated with the MIRA antigen-specificity platform. Breadth was defined as the fraction of unique TCRs that were SARS-CoV-2-associated. Depth was defined as the fraction of total T cells that were SARS-CoV-2-associated. Using the MIRA data, every spike-specific TCR was mapped to the spike region that the TCR reacted to and assigned to either a CD4 or a CD8 class. Log10-transformed breadth and depth values were compared by one-way ANOVA with Sidak's multiple comparisons tests. Not all clones reach the TCRdb copy of this immuneACCESS table, which keeps in-frame sequences only. Checked studies attribute under half of the gap to unresolved V genes and leave the rest unexplained. That table furnishes V, J and clone size, whereas the DNA furnished D and trimming. Within this sample are about 120,000 clones, with 92% of them counted one time only. The ten largest clones take up 14% of the sample.

Here the sequenced sample was peripheral blood, taken on day 0 of AZD1222 vaccination. The chain is encoded by TRBV2 joined to TRBJ1-2, with no confident D gene call. This TCR was recovered from an adult in good health. The CDR3 has the sequence CASSRDGVYGYTF. The DNA sequence is TGTGCCAGCAGTCGAGATGGAGTCTATGGCTACACCTTC.